Below are 2 T cell receptor beta chains sequenced from a single sample in a study of T cell repertoires in cytomegalovirus infection. These receptors are not linked to any known antigen. TCRdb itself ran the reads through MiXCR, one entry per CDR3 protein. Of about 770,000 distinct CDR3 sequences in the sample, 29% were seen once. The sample consisted of cultured CD8+ T cells from PBMCs, taken from culture after CMV antigen stimulation. The receptors shown here come from a human donor in good health (CMV status not recorded). Some clones in this sample may be carry-over from other donors' samples.

The CDR3, as DNA: TGTGCCAGCAGCTTAGTTAATCAGGGGGGGGCCTACGAGCAGTACGTC. The encoded protein is CASSLVNQGGAYEQYV. The genes are TRBV7-9 and TRBJ2-7; D could derive from TRBD1 or TRBD2 (7 bases each). Germline V CDR1 and CDR2: SEHNR, FQNEAQ (reference sequence). Trimming removed 1 base from V and 2 bases from J, with 15 bases in between. The CDR3 sequence is 16 residues long.

This clonotype was seen many times. V and J are TRBV12-3 or TRBV12-4 and TRBJ2-1; D ambiguous. V lost 7 bases, J lost 2 bases, and 12 bases lay in between. The CDR3 sequence is 14 residues long. The CDR3 loop is CASKDRSPYNEQFF. The CDR3 DNA is TGTGCCAGCAAAGACCGTTCCCCCTACAATGAGCAGTTCTTC.